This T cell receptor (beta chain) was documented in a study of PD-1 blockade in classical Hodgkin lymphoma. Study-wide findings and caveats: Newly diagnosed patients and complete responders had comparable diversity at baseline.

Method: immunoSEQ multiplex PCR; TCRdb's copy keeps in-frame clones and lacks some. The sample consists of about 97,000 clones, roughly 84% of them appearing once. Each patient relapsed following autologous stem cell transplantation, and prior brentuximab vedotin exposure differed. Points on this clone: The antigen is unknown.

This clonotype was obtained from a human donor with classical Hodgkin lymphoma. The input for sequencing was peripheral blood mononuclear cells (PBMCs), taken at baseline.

CDR3 nucleotides: TGTGCCAGCGGCACAGGGATTGACACCGGGGAGCTGTTTTTT. Residues: CASGTGIDTGELFF. V is TRBV25-1 and J is TRBJ2-2, with D tentatively TRBD1 (6 bases). The length of the CDR3 is 14 residues. Deletions cut 8 bases from V and 3 bases from J, with 13 bases between. From germline, CDR1 is MGHDK and CDR2 SYGVNS.